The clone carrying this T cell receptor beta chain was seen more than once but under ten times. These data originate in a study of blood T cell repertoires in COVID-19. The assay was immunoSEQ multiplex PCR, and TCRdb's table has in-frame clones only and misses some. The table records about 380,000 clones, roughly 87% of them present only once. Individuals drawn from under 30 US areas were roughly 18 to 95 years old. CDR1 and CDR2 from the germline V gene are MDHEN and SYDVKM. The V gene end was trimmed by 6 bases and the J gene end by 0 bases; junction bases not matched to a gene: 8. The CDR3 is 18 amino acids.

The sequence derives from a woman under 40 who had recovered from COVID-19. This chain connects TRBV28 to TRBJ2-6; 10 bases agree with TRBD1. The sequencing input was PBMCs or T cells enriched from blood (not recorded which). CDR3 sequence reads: CASRTPGQGTSGANVLTF. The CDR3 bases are TGTGCCAGCAGGACTCCGGGACAGGGGACCTCTGGGGCCAACGTCCTGACTTTC.